The 19 T cell receptor beta chains reported below all come from one sample, sequenced in a study of T cells in Graves' hyperthyroidism and ophthalmopathy. RNA transcripts served as the template for amplifying TCR beta CDR3 regions. HTBI primers were the set used in a first-round RT-PCR of the TCR CDR3. TCRdb itself ran the multiplex PCR reads through MiXCR, one entry per CDR3 protein. The table records 800,000 or so distinct CDR3 sequences, about 38% of them present only once. Sequencing was performed on blood. Every receptor here comes from a young man with Graves' hyperthyroidism.

With respect to this clonotype: An end of the junction does not agree with germline; a read error may underlie this. The CDR3 DNA follows: TGTGTCAGCAGCTTTGGGACAGGCGAAGGGACCCAGTACTTC. Its protein is CVSSFGTGEGTQYF. The rearrangement links TRBV7-9 to TRBJ2-5; 8 bases align to TRBD1. CDR3 length: 14 amino acids. Per germline, CDR1 SEHNR and CDR2 FQNEAQ (reference sequence).

The chain combines TRBV7-2 with TRBJ1-1, with 7 nucleotides matching TRBD1. In germline, CDR1 is SGHTA, CDR2 FQGNSA. V shed 1 base, J shed 5 bases, and the junction held 7 bases outside the gene matches. CDR3 length equals 15 residues. The CDR3 region is CASSLEEGARTEAFF. DNA of the CDR3: TGTGCCAGCAGCTTAGAGGAGGGGGCAAGGACTGAAGCTTTCTTT.

The chain combines TRBV7-9 with TRBJ2-2, with unresolved D. The CDR3 sequence is 13 residues long. Looked up from germline, CDR1 is SEHNR and CDR2 is FQNEAQ (reference sequence). V lost 3 bases and J 4 bases, leaving 6 bases between the germline ends. For the CDR3, the DNA is TGTGCCAGCAGCTTCCAGACCACCGGGGAGCTGTTTTTT. This gives the protein CASSFQTTGELFF.

This clonotype was counted many times. The chain joins TRBV10-3 to TRBJ2-7; 7 bases match TRBD2. The CDR3 sequence is 12 residues long. The germline gives CDR1 ENHRY, CDR2 SYGVKD. V shed 4 bases, J shed 4 bases, and the junction held 1 base outside the gene matches. The CDR3: CAISGTRYEQYF. CDR3 coding DNA: TGTGCCATCAGTGGGACTAGGTACGAGCAGTACTTC.

Regarding this clonotype: At one end the junction does not follow the germline gene, possibly because of a read error. This rearrangement joins TRBV7-6 to TRBJ2-7, with 10 bases identical to TRBD1. This CDR3 has 14 amino acids. Germline V gene data show CDR1 as SGHVS and CDR2 as FNYEAQ. This CDR3 is CASSPGTGAPSTNF. For the CDR3, the DNA is TGTGCCAGCAGCCCCGGGACAGGGGCCCCTTCAACGAACTTC.

This chain links TRBV4-2 with TRBJ2-7; 10 bases agree with TRBD2. Germline trimming cut 0 bases from V and 6 bases from J; bases unmatched to any gene: 5. The germline V gene encodes CDR1 LGHNA and CDR2 YNFKEQ. The CDR3 runs to 15 residues. The CDR3 region is CASSQELAGVGEQYF. CDR3 nucleotide sequence: TGTGCCAGCAGCCAAGAGCTAGCGGGAGTCGGCGAGCAGTACTTC.

This clonotype was recorded at least ten times. The chain couples TRBV2 to TRBJ1-1; tentatively, D is TRBD1 (5 bases). The V and J ends lost 7 bases and 0 bases respectively, with 12 bases between them. Germline V gene data show CDR1 as SNHLY and CDR2 as FYNNEI. The CDR3 is 14 residues long. As DNA, the CDR3 is TGTGCCAGCATTTCACCGGACATGAACACTGAAGCTTTCTTT. It codes for CASISPDMNTEAFF.

This clonotype was counted many times. V gene TRBV5-1 combines with J gene TRBJ1-1; TRBD1 is a possible D gene (6 bases). The germline CDR1 and CDR2 sequences are SGHRS and YFSETQ. V was trimmed by 0 bases and J by 6 bases, leaving 15 bases between them. This CDR3 spans 15 amino acids. CDR3 loop: CASSLGDRTVAEAFF. The CDR3 nucleotides read TGCGCCAGCAGCTTGGGAGACAGGACGGTGGCTGAAGCTTTCTTT.

With respect to this clonotype: A read error may be the cause here, since a much bigger clone is one base away. The CDR3 ends on some other residue instead of the conserved phenylalanine or tryptophan, so this is likely a read error. This chain links TRBV14 with TRBJ2-7; D may be TRBD1 (6 bases). The ends were cut back, 2 bases at V and 7 bases at J, with 15 bases in the middle. Germline lookup yields CDR1 SGHDN and CDR2 FVKESK. The CDR3 contains 14 residues. The CDR3 reads CASSQTGTPLEQYL. CDR3 coding DNA: TGTGCCAGCAGCCAAACCGGGACACCCTTAGAGCAGTACCTC.

The chain couples TRBV19 to TRBJ2-5; D is possibly TRBD2 (5 bases). This CDR3 is built from 12 residues. Per the germline V gene, CDR1 is LNHDA and CDR2 is SQIVND (reference sequence). V shed 5 bases and J shed 7 bases, with 11 bases lying between them. CDR3 bases: TGTGCCAGTAGTCCCGGGGTGGGGACCCAGTACTTC. The encoded protein is CASSPGVGTQYF.

V and J are TRBV2 and TRBJ2-7; weak D call: TRBD2 (6 bases). This CDR3 is 16 amino acids long. Trimming removed 6 bases from V and 0 bases from J, with 18 bases in between. The V gene's germline CDR1 is SNHLY and CDR2 FYNNEI. The CDR3 DNA is TGTGCCAGCAGCGGGGGTGGGGTAAGAGGCTCCTACGAGCAGTACTTC. Its translation: CASSGGGVRGSYEQYF.

On this clonotype itself: The missing conserved phenylalanine or tryptophan at the end of this CDR3 makes a read error likely. The chain carries TRBV7-9 and TRBJ1-2, with no clear D. CDR3 length: 14 amino acids. The germline V and J ends were trimmed by 3 bases and 4 bases, with 12 bases remaining between them. Per germline, CDR1 SEHNR and CDR2 FQNEAQ (reference sequence). The CDR3 here is CASSLDRSAYGYTS. The CDR3 region has the DNA TGTGCCAGCAGCTTGGATCGGTCAGCCTATGGCTACACCTCC.

This clonotype was counted a few times. The rearrangement joins TRBV10-3 to TRBJ2-2, with 7 positions matching TRBD1. This CDR3 spans 13 amino acids. V lost 10 bases and J lost 3; bases outside the gene matches: 5. CDR1 and CDR2 (germline): ENHRY, SYGVKD. CDR3 in DNA: TGTGCCACTACAGGGGACCACACCGGGGAGCTGTTTTTT. Its protein is CATTGDHTGELFF.

This clonotype was detected ten times or more. Mismatch with germline at one junction end may stem from a read error. The genes are TRBV5-1 and TRBJ1-1, with TRBD1 matching 7 bases. This CDR3 region has 14 residues. The germline V gene encodes CDR1 SGHRS and CDR2 YFSETQ. The CDR3 bases are TGTGCCAGTAGTCTCGGACAGGAGAACACTGAAGCTTTCTTT. Translating gives CASSLGQENTEAFF.

This clonotype showed up many times. The CDR3 sequence is CASSLEGQTQETQYF. As DNA, the CDR3 is TGTGCCAGCAGCTTAGAGGGACAGACCCAAGAGACCCAGTACTTC. J is TRBJ2-5 and V is TRBV7-9; 7 positions agree with TRBD1. The CDR3 contains 15 residues. The V gene end was trimmed by 1 base and the J gene end by 1 base; junction bases not matched to a gene: 3. Germline V lookup: CDR1 SEHNR, CDR2 FQNEAQ (reference sequence).

The chain carries TRBV29-1 and TRBJ1-3, with D hard to call. The CDR3 extends over 14 amino acids. Germline assignment: CDR1 SQVTM and CDR2 ANQGSEA. Trimming pared 3 bases from V and 7 bases from J, leaving 16 bases between. CDR3 region: CSVDSGRTLNTIYF. CDR3 nucleotides: TGCAGCGTTGATAGTGGTAGGACGCTGAACACCATATATTTT.

This clonotype was seen more than once but under ten times. This sequence joins TRBV4-1 and TRBJ2-5; TRBD2 might be the D (6 bases). The CDR3 is made up of 15 amino acids. CDR1 MGHRA and CDR2 YSYEKL come from the germline V gene. The V end was cut by 0 bases, the J end by 5 bases, with 13 bases between. CDR3 nucleotide sequence: TGCGCCAGCAGCCAAGATTCTAGCCGGGGGGAGACCCAGTACTTC. It is translated as CASSQDSSRGETQYF.

This clonotype was detected many times. The gene calls are TRBV2 and TRBJ1-2, with a tentative D call TRBD1 (6 bases). Trimming removed 6 bases at V and 3 bases at J, with 11 bases between. The CDR3 consists of 13 residues. CDR1 and CDR2 from the germline V gene are SNHLY and FYNNEI. The CDR3 nucleotides are TGTGCCAGCAGCAGGGGAGTTTACTATGGCTACACCTTC. Translation gives CASSRGVYYGYTF. Complete variable domain (other parts from reference TRBV2 and TRBJ1-2): EPEVTQTPSHQVTQMGQEVILRCVPISNHLYFYWYRQILGQKVEFLVSFYNNEISEKSEIFDDQFSVERPDGSNFTLKIRSTKLEDSAMYFCASSRGVYYGYTFGSGTRLTVV.

This clonotype has at least ten counts. This chain links TRBV25-1 with TRBJ1-2; D might be TRBD1 (6 bases). CDR1 and CDR2 from the germline V gene are MGHDK and SYGVNS. CDR3 length: 16 amino acids. V shed 2 bases and J shed 2 bases, with 15 bases lying between them. CDR3 amino acids: CASSEPLDSGNYGYTF. CDR3 sequence (DNA): TGTGCCAGCAGTGAACCCCTGGACAGTGGAAACTATGGCTACACCTTC.